This T cell receptor beta chain was recovered during a study of shared clonotypes between healthy human individuals. Study findings and constraints: It was the non-shared clonotypes that had lower generation probabilities than clonotypes shared by all four donors.

The table came from immunoSEQ multiplex PCR; TCRdb's copy has only in-frame clones and leaves some out. The data show about 2.4 million clones, approximately 93% seen once. This CDR3 spans 16 amino acids. Between the trimmed V and J ends, which lost 1 base and 1 base, there was a span of 13 bases. Germline CDR1 reads SGHTA; CDR2 reads FQGNSA. On this clone: Its antigen remains unknown.

This receptor was obtained from a man younger than 35 in good health. Some clones in this sample may be carry-over from other donors' samples. Sequencing input: naive CD4+ T cells from PBMCs. Subset given: CD45RA+ positively selected. The chain carries TRBV7-2 and TRBJ2-5; D is possibly TRBD2 (5 bases). CDR3 in amino acids: CASSLGISEGQETQYF. CDR3 nucleotide sequence: TGTGCCAGCAGCTTAGGTATTAGCGAAGGCCAAGAGACCCAGTACTTC. Full variable domain (missing parts from reference TRBV7-2 and TRBJ2-5): GAGVSQSPSNKVTEKGKDVELRCDPISGHTALYWYRQSLGQGLEFLIYFQGNSAPDKSGLPSDRFSAERTGGSVSTLTIQRTQQEDSAVYLCASSLGISEGQETQYFGPGTRLLVL.